This T cell receptor (beta chain) originates from a study of T cell changes during pregnancy in multiple sclerosis. Germline CDR1 SGDLS, CDR2 YYNGEE. This CDR3 comprises 14 residues. V lost 4 bases to trimming and J lost 3 bases; unmatched junction nucleotides: 4. In its sample, this clone was seen once. The assay was immunoSEQ multiplex PCR, and TCRdb's table has in-frame clones only and misses some. The sample carries 40,000 to 60,000 clones, more than 85% recorded once. Sample: peripheral blood, taken after pregnancy. The sequence derives from a female donor with multiple sclerosis, enrolled in a pregnancy study. The chain links TRBV9 to TRBJ2-5; 9 nucleotides match TRBD1. The CDR3 region is CASSLRTGEETQYF. Here the CDR3 DNA reads TGTGCCAGCAGCCTACGGACAGGGGAAGAGACCCAGTACTTC.